This T cell receptor (beta chain) appears in the sequencing data of a study of control samples from healthy donors and cancer patients. Germline V gene data show CDR1 as SGHTA and CDR2 as FQGNSA. Trimming removed 1 base at V and 4 bases at J, with 14 bases between. The CDR3 length is 16 residues. Sequenced by immunoSEQ multiplex PCR; TCRdb stores in-frame clones only, minus some. The sample has about 160,000 clones, approximately 90% seen once. The chain employs TRBV7-2 and TRBJ1-5, with a tentative D call TRBD1 (6 bases). The source is a man aged 25 to 45 in good health. What was sequenced was blood. CDR3: CASSLGGDRLNQPQHF. As DNA, the CDR3 is TGTGCCAGCAGCTTAGGAGGCGACAGGCTTAATCAGCCCCAGCATTTT.